This TCR beta chain is from a study of T cells after yellow fever vaccination. Study outcomes and limitations: Peaking faster, on day 5 versus 15, the secondary response was nonetheless weaker. Among primary-vaccination clones, most reappeared after the booster, at 95% to 96% for CD4 and around 91% for CD8. Some clonotypes, a small share, were shared between CD4 and CD8 compartments.

It was through 5'RACE template switching that TCR cDNA was made, with a universal primer site and UMIs added. TCRdb passed the 5' RACE reads through MiXCR, listing each CDR3 protein once. This sample carries about 580,000 distinct CDR3 sequences, roughly 17% of them seen once, and the ten largest clones take 15% to 20%. V lost 3 bases, J lost 10 bases, and 10 bases lay in between. Germline CDR1 reads SNHLY; CDR2 reads FYNNEI. This CDR3 comprises 12 residues. This clonotype was seen only a few times. Antigen unknown. The TCR was taken from a man aged 18 to 30 who received the YFV17D yellow fever vaccine. The rearrangement uses TRBV2 and TRBJ1-5; a weak D match, TRBD1 (5 bases). This sample comprised PBMCs, obtained about 5 days after the first yellow fever vaccination. The CDR3 is CASSDSRAPQHF. As DNA, the CDR3 is TGTGCCAGCAGTGATAGCAGGGCTCCCCAGCATTTT.